This TCR beta chain was sequenced in a study of blood T cell repertoires in COVID-19. In the authors' methods: Nucleated cell counts were estimated from reference gene primer amplification. The protocol was immunoSEQ multiplex PCR, while the TCRdb copy is restricted to in-frame clones and leaves out a portion. V and J calls and clone size are those listed in that table; D and trimming were worked out from the DNA. The repertoire holds a few hundred thousand clones, with over 75% as singletons. CDR3 length: 15 amino acids. V shed 1 base and J 0 bases; nucleotides not matched to a gene: 2. Germline V gives CDR1 SGHAT, CDR2 FQNNGV. Enrolled through a virtual design, the participants were between roughly 18 and 90 years of age and came from about two dozen US areas.

Material: PBMCs or T cells enriched from blood (not recorded which). The source of this sequence is a man aged 25-40 years who had recovered from COVID-19. V usage is TRBV11-2 and J usage is TRBJ1-2; 7 bases fit TRBD1. Here the CDR3 DNA reads TGTGCCAGCAGCTTAGTCGGGACAGCTAACTATGGCTACACCTTC. This codes for CASSLVGTANYGYTF.